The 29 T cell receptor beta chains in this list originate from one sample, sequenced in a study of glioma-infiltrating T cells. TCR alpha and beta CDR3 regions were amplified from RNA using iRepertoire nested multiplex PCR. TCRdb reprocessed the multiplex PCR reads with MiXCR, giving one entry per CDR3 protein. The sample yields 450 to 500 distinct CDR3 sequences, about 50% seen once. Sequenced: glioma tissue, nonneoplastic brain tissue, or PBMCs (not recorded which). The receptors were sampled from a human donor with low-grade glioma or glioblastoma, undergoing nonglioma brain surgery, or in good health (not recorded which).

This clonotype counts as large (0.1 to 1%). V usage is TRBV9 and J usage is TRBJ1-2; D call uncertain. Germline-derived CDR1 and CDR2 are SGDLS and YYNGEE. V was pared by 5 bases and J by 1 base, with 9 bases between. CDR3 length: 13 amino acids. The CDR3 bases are TGTGCCAGCAGTACACGGAGTAACTATGGCTACACCTTC. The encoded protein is CASSTRSNYGYTF.

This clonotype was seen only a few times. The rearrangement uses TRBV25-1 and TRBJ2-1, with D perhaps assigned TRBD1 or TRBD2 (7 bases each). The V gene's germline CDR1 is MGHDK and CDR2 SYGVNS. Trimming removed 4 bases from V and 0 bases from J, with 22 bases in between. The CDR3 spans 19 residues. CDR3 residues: CASSANRGELASSYNEQFF. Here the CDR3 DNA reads TGTGCCAGCAGTGCCAACAGGGGAGAACTAGCGAGCTCCTACAATGAGCAGTTCTTC.

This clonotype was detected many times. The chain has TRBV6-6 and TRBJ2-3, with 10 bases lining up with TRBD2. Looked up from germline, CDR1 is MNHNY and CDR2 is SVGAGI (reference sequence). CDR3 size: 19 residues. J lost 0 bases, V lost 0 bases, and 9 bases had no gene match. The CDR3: CASSYSKRGGEGSTDTQYF. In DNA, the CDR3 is TGTGCCAGCAGTTACTCGAAGCGGGGGGGAGAAGGTAGCACAGATACGCAGTATTTT.

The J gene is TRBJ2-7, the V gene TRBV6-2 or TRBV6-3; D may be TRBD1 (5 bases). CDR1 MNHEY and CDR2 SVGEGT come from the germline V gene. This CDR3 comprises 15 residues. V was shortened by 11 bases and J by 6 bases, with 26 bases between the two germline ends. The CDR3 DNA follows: TGTGCCGGCCGGCCCAGGGCAGACGGTAGGGCCGAGCAGTACTTC. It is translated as CAGRPRADGRAEQYF.

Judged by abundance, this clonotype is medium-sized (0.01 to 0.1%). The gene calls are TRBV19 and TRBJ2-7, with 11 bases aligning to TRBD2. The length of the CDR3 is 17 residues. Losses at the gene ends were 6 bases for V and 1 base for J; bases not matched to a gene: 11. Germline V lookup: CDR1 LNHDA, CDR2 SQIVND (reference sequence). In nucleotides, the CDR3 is TGTGCCAGTAGCCCCCTTAGGGGGACTAGCGGTTCCTACGAGCAGTACTTC. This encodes CASSPLRGTSGSYEQYF.

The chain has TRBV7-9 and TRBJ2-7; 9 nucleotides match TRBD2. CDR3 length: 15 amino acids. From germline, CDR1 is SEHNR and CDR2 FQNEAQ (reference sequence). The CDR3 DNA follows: TGTGCCAGTCGTTACGGAGGCGGGGGGGCCGACGAGCAGGACGTC. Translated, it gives CASRYGGGGADEQDV.

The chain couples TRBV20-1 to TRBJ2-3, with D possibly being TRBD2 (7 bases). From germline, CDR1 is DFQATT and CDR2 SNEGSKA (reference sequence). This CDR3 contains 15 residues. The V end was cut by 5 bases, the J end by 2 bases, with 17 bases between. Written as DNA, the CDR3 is TGCAGTGCTGCGAGGGGGGGATCGCCCACAGATACGCAGTATTTT. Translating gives CSAARGGSPTDTQYF.

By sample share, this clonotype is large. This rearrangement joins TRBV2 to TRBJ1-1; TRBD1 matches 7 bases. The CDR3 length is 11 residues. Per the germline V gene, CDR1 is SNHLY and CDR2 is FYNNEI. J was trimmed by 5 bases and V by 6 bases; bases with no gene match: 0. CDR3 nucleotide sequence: TGTGCCAGCAGGACAGGGACTGAAGCTTTCTTT. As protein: CASRTGTEAFF. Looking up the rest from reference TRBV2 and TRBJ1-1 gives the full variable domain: EPEVTQTPSHQVTQMGQEVILRCVPISNHLYFYWYRQILGQKVEFLVSFYNNEISEKSEIFDDQFSVERPDGSNFTLKIRSTKLEDSAMYFCASRTGTEAFFGQGTRLTVV.

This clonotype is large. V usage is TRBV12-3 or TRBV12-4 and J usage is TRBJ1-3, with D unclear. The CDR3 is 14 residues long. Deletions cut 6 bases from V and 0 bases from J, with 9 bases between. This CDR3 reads CASSSAFSGNTIYF. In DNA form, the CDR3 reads TGTGCCAGCAGCAGCGCATTCTCTGGAAACACCATATATTTT.

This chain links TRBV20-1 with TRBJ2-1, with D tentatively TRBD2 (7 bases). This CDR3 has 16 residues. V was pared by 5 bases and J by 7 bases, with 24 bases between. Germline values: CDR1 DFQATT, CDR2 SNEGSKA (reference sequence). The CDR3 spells CSAPLLGASGSNEQFF. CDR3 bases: TGCAGTGCTCCTCTCCTGGGGGCTAGCGGATCTAATGAGCAGTTCTTC.

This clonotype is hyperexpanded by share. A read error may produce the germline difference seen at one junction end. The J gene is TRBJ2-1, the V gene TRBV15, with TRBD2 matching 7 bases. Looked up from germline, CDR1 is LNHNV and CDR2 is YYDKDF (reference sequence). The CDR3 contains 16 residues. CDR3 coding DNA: TGTGCCACCAGCGGAGAACTAGCGAGCTCCTACAATGAGCAGTTCTTC. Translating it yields CATSGELASSYNEQFF.

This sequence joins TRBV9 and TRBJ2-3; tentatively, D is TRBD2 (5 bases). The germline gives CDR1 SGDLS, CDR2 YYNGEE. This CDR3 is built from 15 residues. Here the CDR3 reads CESSVEEARPDKKYF. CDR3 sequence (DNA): TGTGAAAGCAGCGTAGAGGAGGCTAGACCAGATAAGAAGTATTTT. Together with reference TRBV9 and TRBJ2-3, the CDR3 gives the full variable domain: DSGVTQTPKHLITATGQRVTLRCSPRSGDLSVYWYQQSLDQGLQFLIQYYNGEERAKGNILERFSAQQFPDLHSELNLSSLELGDSALYFCESSVEEARPDKKYFGPGTRLTVL.

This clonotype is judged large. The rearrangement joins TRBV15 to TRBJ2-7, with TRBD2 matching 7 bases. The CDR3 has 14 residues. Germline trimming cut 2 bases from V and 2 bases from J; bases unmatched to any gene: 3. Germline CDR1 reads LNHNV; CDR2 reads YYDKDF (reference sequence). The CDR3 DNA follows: TGTGCCACCAGCAGAACCCGGGGGGCCTACGAGCAGTACTTC. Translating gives CATSRTRGAYEQYF.

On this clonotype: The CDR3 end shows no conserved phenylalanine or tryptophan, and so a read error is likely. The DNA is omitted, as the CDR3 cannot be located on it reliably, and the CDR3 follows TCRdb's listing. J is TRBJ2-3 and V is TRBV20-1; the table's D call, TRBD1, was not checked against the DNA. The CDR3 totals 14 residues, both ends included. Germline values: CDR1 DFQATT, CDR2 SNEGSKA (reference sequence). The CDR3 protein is CSAERGGGTDTQEG.

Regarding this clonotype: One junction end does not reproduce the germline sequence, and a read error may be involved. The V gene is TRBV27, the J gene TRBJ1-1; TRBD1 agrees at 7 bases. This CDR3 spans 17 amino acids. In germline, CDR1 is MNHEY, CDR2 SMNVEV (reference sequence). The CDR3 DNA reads TGTGCCAGCAGTTTAAAGGGGGCAGTACCCATGAACACTGGAGCTTTATTT. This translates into CASSLKGAVPMNTGALF.

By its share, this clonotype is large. The CDR3 nucleotides read TGTGCCAGCAGTTCCCGCGTGGACAGGGGGCGCGGGGGCTACACCTTC. It codes for CASSSRVDRGRGGYTF. The genes are TRBV7-2 and TRBJ1-2; 11 nucleotides match TRBD1. CDR3 length equals 16 residues. V lost 6 bases, J lost 8 bases, and 14 bases stayed unmatched. Germline V lookup: CDR1 SGHTA, CDR2 FQGNSA.

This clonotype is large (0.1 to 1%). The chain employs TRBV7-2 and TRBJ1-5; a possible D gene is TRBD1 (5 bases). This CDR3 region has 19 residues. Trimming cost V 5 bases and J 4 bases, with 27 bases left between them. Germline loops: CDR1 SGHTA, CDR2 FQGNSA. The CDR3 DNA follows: TGTGCCAGCAGCCGAATGGCGGGCAGGGACTTTTTATTAAATCAGCCCCAGCATTTT. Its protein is CASSRMAGRDFLLNQPQHF.

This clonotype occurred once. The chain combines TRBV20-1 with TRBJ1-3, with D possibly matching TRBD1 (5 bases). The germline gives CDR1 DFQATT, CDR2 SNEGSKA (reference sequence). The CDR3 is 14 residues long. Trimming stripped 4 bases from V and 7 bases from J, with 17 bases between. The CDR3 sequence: CSATDRGHVNTIYF. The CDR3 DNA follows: TGCAGTGCTACAGACAGAGGTCATGTCAACACCATATATTTT.

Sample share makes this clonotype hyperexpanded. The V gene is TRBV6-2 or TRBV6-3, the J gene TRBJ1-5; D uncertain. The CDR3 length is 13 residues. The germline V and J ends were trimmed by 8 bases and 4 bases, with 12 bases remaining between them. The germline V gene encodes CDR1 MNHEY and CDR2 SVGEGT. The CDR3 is CASGDPGNQPQHF. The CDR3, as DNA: TGTGCCAGCGGCGATCCAGGAAATCAGCCCCAGCATTTT.

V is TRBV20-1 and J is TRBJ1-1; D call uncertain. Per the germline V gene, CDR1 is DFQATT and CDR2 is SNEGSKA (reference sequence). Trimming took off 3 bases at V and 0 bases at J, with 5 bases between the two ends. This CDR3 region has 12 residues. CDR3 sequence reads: CSASGVNTEAFF. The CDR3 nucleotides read TGCAGTGCTAGTGGGGTGAACACTGAAGCTTTCTTT.

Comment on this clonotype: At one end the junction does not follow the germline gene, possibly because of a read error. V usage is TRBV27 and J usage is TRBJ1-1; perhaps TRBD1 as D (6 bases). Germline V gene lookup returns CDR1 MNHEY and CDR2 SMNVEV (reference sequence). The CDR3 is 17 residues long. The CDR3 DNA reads TGTGCCAGCAGTTTAACGTGGACAGTACCCATGAACCCTGAAGCTTTCTTT. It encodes CASSLTWTVPMNPEAFF.

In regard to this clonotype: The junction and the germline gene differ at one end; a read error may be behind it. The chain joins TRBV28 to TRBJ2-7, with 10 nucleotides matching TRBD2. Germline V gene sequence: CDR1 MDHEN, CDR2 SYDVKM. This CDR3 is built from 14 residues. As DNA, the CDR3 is TGTGCTAGCAGGATACCTAGCGGGAGAGCGGAGCAGTACTTC. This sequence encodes CASRIPSGRAEQYF.

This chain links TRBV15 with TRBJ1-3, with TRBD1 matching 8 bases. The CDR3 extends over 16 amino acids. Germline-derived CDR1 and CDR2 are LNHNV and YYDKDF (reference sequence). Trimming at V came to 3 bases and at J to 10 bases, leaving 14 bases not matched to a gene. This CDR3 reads CATSRGQVPSGFTIYF. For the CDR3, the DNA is TGTGCCACCAGCAGGGGACAGGTCCCCTCTGGATTTACCATATATTTT.

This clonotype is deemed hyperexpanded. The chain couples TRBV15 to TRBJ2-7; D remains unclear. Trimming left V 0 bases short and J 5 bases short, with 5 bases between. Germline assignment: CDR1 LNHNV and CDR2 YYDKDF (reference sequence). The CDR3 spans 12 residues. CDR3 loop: CATSREGDEQYF. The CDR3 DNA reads TGTGCCACCAGCAGAGAAGGCGACGAGCAGTACTTC.

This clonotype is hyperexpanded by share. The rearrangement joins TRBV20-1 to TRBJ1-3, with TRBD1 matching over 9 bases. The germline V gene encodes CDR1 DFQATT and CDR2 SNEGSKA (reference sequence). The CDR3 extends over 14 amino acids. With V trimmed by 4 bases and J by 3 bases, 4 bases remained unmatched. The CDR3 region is CSATDRGHGNTIYF. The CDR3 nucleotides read TGCAGTGCTACGGACAGGGGTCATGGAAACACCATATATTTT.

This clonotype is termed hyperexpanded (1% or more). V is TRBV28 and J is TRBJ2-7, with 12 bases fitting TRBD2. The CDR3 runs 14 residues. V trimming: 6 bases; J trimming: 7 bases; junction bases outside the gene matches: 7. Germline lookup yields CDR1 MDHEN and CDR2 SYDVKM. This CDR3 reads CASRVPSGRAEQYF. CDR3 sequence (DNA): TGTGCCAGCAGGGTACCTAGCGGGAGGGCGGAGCAGTACTTC.

CDR3 nucleotides: TGTGCCAGCAGCGCATTCTCTGGAAACACCATATATTTT. As protein: CASSAFSGNTIYF. The genes are TRBV12-3 or TRBV12-4 and TRBJ1-3; D not resolved. The V end lost 6 bases, the J end lost 0 bases, and 6 bases lay between the germline ends. This CDR3 has 13 amino acids.

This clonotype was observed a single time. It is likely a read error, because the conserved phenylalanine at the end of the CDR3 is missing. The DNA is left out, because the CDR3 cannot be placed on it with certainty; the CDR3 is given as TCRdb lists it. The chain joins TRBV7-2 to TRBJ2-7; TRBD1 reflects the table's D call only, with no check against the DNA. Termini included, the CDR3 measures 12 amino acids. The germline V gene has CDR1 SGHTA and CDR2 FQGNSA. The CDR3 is CASTRQGPEHPP.

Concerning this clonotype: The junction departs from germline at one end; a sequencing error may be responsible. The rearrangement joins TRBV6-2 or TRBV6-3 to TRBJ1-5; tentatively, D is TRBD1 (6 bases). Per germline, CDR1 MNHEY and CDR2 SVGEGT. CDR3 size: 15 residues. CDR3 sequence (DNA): TGCGCCAGCAGTACCTGGACAGCCCCATCGGGGACCCAGCATTTT. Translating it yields CASSTWTAPSGTQHF.